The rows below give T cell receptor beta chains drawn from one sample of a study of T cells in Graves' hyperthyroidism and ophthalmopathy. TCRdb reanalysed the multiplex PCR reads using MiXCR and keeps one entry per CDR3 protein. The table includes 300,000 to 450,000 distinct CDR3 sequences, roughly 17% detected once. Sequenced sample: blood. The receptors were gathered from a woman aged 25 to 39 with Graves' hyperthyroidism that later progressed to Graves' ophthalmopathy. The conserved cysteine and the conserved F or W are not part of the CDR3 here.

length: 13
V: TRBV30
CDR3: AWRWTGISNQPQH

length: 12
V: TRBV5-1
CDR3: ASSRDRANYGYT

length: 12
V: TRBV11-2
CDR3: ASSLMLSSYEQY

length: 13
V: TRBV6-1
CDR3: ASSEPGQAIYEQY

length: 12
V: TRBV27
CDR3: ASSFSQDSYEQY

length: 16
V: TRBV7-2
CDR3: ASSLAGIRLHSNQPQH

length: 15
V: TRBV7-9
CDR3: ASSPGQGGLAKNIQY

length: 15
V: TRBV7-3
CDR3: ASSLRLAGVMRETQY

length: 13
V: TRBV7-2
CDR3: ASSTEGWQGETQY

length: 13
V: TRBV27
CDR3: ASSFNRGRGTEAF

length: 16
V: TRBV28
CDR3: ASSFGRRRSVVYETQY

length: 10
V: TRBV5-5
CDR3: ASSSNTDTQY

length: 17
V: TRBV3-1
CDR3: ASSKFLLGRGEAKNIQY

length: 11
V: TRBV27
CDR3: ASGGQMNTEAF

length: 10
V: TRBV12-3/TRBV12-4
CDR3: ASSFFSGELF

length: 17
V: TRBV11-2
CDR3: ASSLDALGPDSHTGELF

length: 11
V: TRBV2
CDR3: ASSEAVGHGYT

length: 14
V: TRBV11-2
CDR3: ASSWPGQGYPGELF

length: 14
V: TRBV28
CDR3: ASSSLAESYTDTQY

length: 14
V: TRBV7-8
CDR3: ASSPRGAGAHGELF

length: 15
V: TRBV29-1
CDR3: SVTGTSGSPSTDTQY

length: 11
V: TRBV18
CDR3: ASSPAGEETQY

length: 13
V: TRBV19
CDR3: ASSPRLMGSHEQY

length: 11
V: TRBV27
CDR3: ASSSREATEAF

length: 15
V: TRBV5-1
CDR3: ASSFRRTGGFGETQY

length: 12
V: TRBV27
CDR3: ASSYTGVLHEQY

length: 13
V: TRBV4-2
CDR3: ASSFTTGYPGELF

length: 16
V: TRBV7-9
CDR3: ASSFGYLRDTINYGYT

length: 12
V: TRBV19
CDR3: ATRASGSNYGYT

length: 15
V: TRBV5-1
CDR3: ASFPWRTPYSNQPQH

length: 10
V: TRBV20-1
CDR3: SAPRVSHEQY

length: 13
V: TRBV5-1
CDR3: ASSLTGAVGDTQY

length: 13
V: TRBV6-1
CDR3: ASSSVSRSNTEAF

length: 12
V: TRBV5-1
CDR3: ASSRGQGDQPQH

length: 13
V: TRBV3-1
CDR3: ASSPGTDPSYEQY

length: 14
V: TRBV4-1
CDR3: ASSQEVGQGLGEQY

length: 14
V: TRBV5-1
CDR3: ASSLDEGAIGETQY

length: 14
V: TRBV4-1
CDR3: ASSQVGPQRPDTQY

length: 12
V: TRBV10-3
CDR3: AISPGTGGETQY

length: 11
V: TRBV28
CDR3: ASSPGTDFGQY

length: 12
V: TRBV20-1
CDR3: SAKTGGVEVEQF

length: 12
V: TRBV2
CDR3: ASSVGTAQHGYT

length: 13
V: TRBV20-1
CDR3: SARDYPPRYGTQY

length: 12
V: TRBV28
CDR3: ASSLGSFQETQY

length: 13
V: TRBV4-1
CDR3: ASSPMTGGVWEQY

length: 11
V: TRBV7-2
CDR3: ASSTPGFTEAF

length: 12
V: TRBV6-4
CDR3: ASSDFMGTGELF

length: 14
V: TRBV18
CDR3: ASSPSVAGGPTGQF

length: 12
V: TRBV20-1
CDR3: SAREDLGTDTQY

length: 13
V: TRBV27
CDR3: ASSFTSGGIYEQY

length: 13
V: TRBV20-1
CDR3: SASQPRTFSETQY

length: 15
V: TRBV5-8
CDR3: ASSLVVRVRGGQPQH

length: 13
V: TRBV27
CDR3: ASSISPSTGAEQY

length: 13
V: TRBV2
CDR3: ASTVDRGPSYEQY